This T cell receptor (beta chain) was identified during a study of blood T cell repertoires in COVID-19. Whole-study context: Nucleic acid was either cDNA or gDNA, and it came from T cells, B-cell-depleted T cells, or PBMCs.

Per the germline V gene, CDR1 is SEHNR and CDR2 is FQNEAQ (reference sequence). The trim removed 5 bases at V and 6 bases at J, leaving 3 bases unmatched. CDR3 length: 13 amino acids. Sequencing used immunoSEQ multiplex PCR; TCRdb keeps in-frame clones, though not all of them. This sample has about 300,000 clones; around 84% occur once, and the top ten carry over 1%. This rearrangement joins TRBV7-9 to TRBJ2-7, with 11 bases lining up with TRBD2. The sample was peripheral blood. The receptor comes from a man aged 70-80 years with acute or convalescent COVID-19. The CDR3 nucleotides read TGTGCCAGCAGCGTGACTAGCGGGACCGAGCAGTACTTC. Translating it yields CASSVTSGTEQYF.